A selection of T cell receptor beta chains follows, all from one sample in a study of CD8 T cells in Susac syndrome. In TCRdb, the immunoSEQ multiplex PCR reads were re-called with MiXCR into one record per CDR3 protein. This sample has roughly 200,000 distinct CDR3 sequences, with 85% to 95% found just once. The sample comprised CD4+ T cells from PBMCs. The receptor source for this set is a human donor with multiple sclerosis. The CDR3 runs from the conserved cysteine through the conserved F or W. Fields, in order: clone size, V gene, J gene, D gene, CDR3 protein, CDR3 DNA. The D gene is left open where the match is weak. Clone size is not always given. Where it is, it says once, few, many or a class for expanded clones.

NA	TRBV30	TRBJ1-1	NA	CAWSPRLNLNTEAFF	TGTGCCTGGAGTCCGAGACTGAACTTGAACACTGAAGCTTTCTTT
once	TRBV5-6	TRBJ2-7	TRBD1	CASSSRTGGVEYEQYF	TGTGCCAGCAGCTCGAGGACAGGGGGCGTCGAATACGAGCAGTACTTC
NA	TRBV3-1	TRBJ2-3	NA	CASSQDGAPTDTQYF	TGTGCCAGCAGCCAAGACGGGGCCCCCACAGATACGCAGTATTTT
NA	TRBV30	TRBJ2-5	NA	CAWSAHLGPRETQYF	TGTGCCTGGAGTGCTCATCTAGGCCCTCGGGAGACCCAGTACTTC
NA	TRBV29-1	TRBJ2-5	TRBD2	CSVWTSGNQETQYF	TGCAGCGTCTGGACTAGCGGGAACCAAGAGACCCAGTACTTC
NA	TRBV5-1	TRBJ1-6	NA	CASRPGDGVSPLHF	TGCGCCAGCCGGCCGGGAGATGGGGTTTCACCCCTCCACTTT
NA	TRBV29-1	TRBJ2-3	TRBD2	CSVEEPGLAGGPDTQYF	TGCAGCGTTGAAGAGCCTGGACTAGCGGGGGGGCCGGATACGCAGTATTTT
NA	TRBV9	TRBJ1-2	NA	CASSRGGYTF	TGTGCCAGCAGCAGGGGTGGCTACACCTTC
NA	TRBV15	TRBJ1-2	NA	CATSRDNGGRGYTF	TGTGCCACCAGCAGAGATAACGGGGGTCGTGGCTACACCTTC
NA	TRBV20-1	TRBJ2-6	TRBD1	CSARGTGTTGANVLTF	TGCAGTGCTAGAGGGACAGGGACGACTGGGGCCAACGTCCTGACTTTC
NA	TRBV3-1	TRBJ2-1	NA	CASSPHPLVNEQFF	TGTGCCAGCAGCCCCCACCCCCTGGTCAATGAGCAGTTCTTC
NA	TRBV24-1	TRBJ1-1	NA	CATSDDGRAAFF	TGTGCCACCAGTGACGACGGACGGGCAGCTTTCTTT
NA	TRBV27	TRBJ2-2	NA	CASSLSPAGDTGELFF	TGTGCCAGCAGTTTAAGTCCCGCCGGTGACACCGGGGAGCTGTTTTTT
NA	TRBV20-1	TRBJ2-1	TRBD2	CSAQRGGFWFF	TGCAGTGCCCAACGGGGGGGGTTTTGGTTCTTC
NA	TRBV7-3	TRBJ2-3	NA	CASSLSMTDTQYF	TGTGCCAGCAGCTTGAGTATGACAGATACGCAGTATTTT
NA	TRBV20-1	TRBJ2-3	NA	CSVKGSTDTQYF	TGCAGTGTCAAAGGTAGCACAGATACGCAGTATTTT
NA	TRBV3-1	TRBJ1-2	NA	CASSQGEGYGYTF	TGTGCCAGCAGCCAAGGTGAGGGATATGGCTACACCTTC
NA	TRBV29-1	TRBJ1-1	TRBD1	CSVYPGQIMNTEAFF	TGCAGCGTTTACCCGGGACAGATAATGAACACTGAAGCTTTCTTT
NA	TRBV18	TRBJ1-5	NA	CASSQGTNQPQHF	TGTGCCAGCTCACAGGGGACCAATCAGCCCCAGCATTTT
NA	TRBV15	TRBJ2-5	NA	CATSRAGPGPQYF	TGTGCCACCAGCAGAGCAGGGCCCGGGCCCCAGTACTTC
NA	TRBV15	TRBJ1-6	NA	CATSLAHGVDSPLHF	TGTGCCACCAGCCTGGCTCACGGGGTTGATTCACCCCTCCACTTT
NA	TRBV2	TRBJ2-7	NA	CASNINGLSSYEQYF	TGTGCCAGCAATATTAATGGACTTAGCTCCTACGAGCAGTACTTC
NA	TRBV9	TRBJ2-4	NA	CASSAGVDKNIQYF	TGTGCCAGCAGCGCAGGGGTTGACAAAAACATTCAGTACTTC
NA	TRBV12-3/TRBV12-4	TRBJ2-7	TRBD2	CASSWTAVGGYEQYF	TGTGCCAGCAGTTGGACTGCCGTGGGGGGGTACGAGCAGTACTTC
NA	TRBV12-3/TRBV12-4	TRBJ2-7	TRBD1	CASRIDRGHDEQYF	TGTGCCAGCAGGATTGACAGGGGGCACGACGAGCAGTACTTC
NA	TRBV2	TRBJ1-1	TRBD1	CASSANRGIGAFF	TGTGCCAGCAGCGCAAACAGGGGTATCGGAGCTTTCTTT
NA	TRBV18	TRBJ2-7	NA	CASSPPSGSPYEQYF	TGTGCCAGCTCACCACCCTCCGGCAGTCCCTACGAGCAGTACTTC
NA	TRBV6-5	TRBJ2-2	TRBD2	CASRAGGNTGELFF	TGTGCCAGTCGCGCGGGGGGGAACACCGGGGAGCTGTTTTTT
once	TRBV29-1	TRBJ1-1	NA	CSVEDRRVNTEAFF	TGCAGCGTTGAAGATCGACGGGTGAACACTGAAGCTTTCTTT
NA	TRBV30	TRBJ2-6	NA	CAWSGIRASLTGANVLTF	TGTGCCTGGAGTGGGATTCGGGCGTCCCTCACTGGGGCCAACGTCCTGACTTTC
NA	TRBV29-1	TRBJ2-2	TRBD2	CSVRTSGGSGELFF	TGCAGCGTCCGGACTAGCGGGGGGTCCGGGGAGCTGTTTTTT
NA	TRBV14	TRBJ2-7	NA	CASSQADISYEQYF	TGTGCCAGCAGCCAAGCTGACATTTCCTACGAGCAGTACTTC
NA	TRBV7-9	TRBJ2-3	NA	CASSLARGADTQYF	TGTGCCAGCAGCTTAGCACGAGGGGCAGATACGCAGTATTTT
NA	TRBV12-3/TRBV12-4	TRBJ1-1	NA	CASSLAREAFF	TGTGCCAGCAGTTTAGCGCGTGAAGCTTTCTTT
NA	TRBV29-1	TRBJ2-3	NA	CSVDLQALGTDTQYF	TGCAGCGTTGATTTACAAGCCCTTGGCACAGATACGCAGTATTTT
NA	TRBV3-1	TRBJ1-2	NA	CASSQEVMSSGYTF	TGTGCCAGCAGCCAAGAAGTGATGAGCTCTGGCTACACCTTC
NA	TRBV3-1	TRBJ2-1	NA	CATKGGGSDEQFF	TGTGCCACAAAGGGAGGGGGCAGCGATGAGCAGTTCTTC
NA	TRBV12-3/TRBV12-4	TRBJ2-7	TRBD2	CASTAGVSYEQYF	TGTGCCAGCACCGCGGGAGTCTCCTACGAGCAGTACTTC
NA	TRBV12-5	TRBJ2-1	TRBD2	CASGSSGGPYNEQFF	TGTGCTAGTGGTTCCAGCGGGGGCCCATACAATGAGCAGTTCTTC
once	TRBV6-1	TRBJ2-5	NA	CASSLGGSGQETQYF	TGTGCCAGCAGTCTGGGGGGATCCGGACAAGAGACCCAGTACTTC
once	TRBV27	TRBJ1-6	NA	CASSLPGRNSPLHF	TGTGCCAGCAGTTTACCAGGGAGAAATTCACCCCTCCACTTT
NA	TRBV29-1	TRBJ2-2	NA	CSVGSGATTGELFF	TGCAGCGTTGGATCAGGGGCAACAACCGGGGAGCTGTTTTTT
NA	TRBV7-9	TRBJ2-5	TRBD1	CASSAQGALGTQYF	TGTGCCAGCAGCGCCCAGGGGGCTCTAGGGACCCAGTACTTC
NA	TRBV4-2	TRBJ1-6	TRBD1	CASSQGRTGANSPLHF	TGTGCCAGCAGCCAAGGCAGGACAGGCGCAAATTCACCCCTCCACTTT
NA	TRBV30	TRBJ1-6	TRBD1	CAWSSGTENSPLHF	TGTGCCTGGAGTTCAGGGACAGAAAATTCACCCCTCCACTTT
NA	TRBV19	TRBJ2-7	TRBD2	CASSTLSGGSSYEQYF	TGTGCCAGTAGTACCCTAAGCGGGGGAAGCTCCTACGAGCAGTACTTC
once	TRBV29-1	TRBJ1-1	NA	CSVVRVQGDVRNTEAFF	TGCAGCGTTGTGCGGGTTCAGGGCGACGTCCGGAACACTGAAGCTTTCTTT
NA	TRBV3-1	TRBJ1-1	NA	CASSPSGVVSTEAFF	TGTGCCAGCAGCCCCTCGGGGGTGGTAAGCACTGAAGCTTTCTTT
NA	TRBV3-1	TRBJ2-3	TRBD2	CASSLTSGGVTDTQYF	TGTGCCAGCAGCCTGACTAGCGGGGGGGTCACAGATACGCAGTATTTT
NA	TRBV3-1	TRBJ2-1	TRBD2	CASSPPPGGHEQFF	TGTGCCAGCAGCCCCCCCCCGGGGGGACATGAGCAGTTCTTC
NA	TRBV9	TRBJ1-2	TRBD1	CASSPRQGDYGYTF	TGTGCCAGCAGCCCTCGACAGGGCGACTATGGCTACACCTTC
NA	TRBV3-1	TRBJ1-1	NA	CASRPHQEGAEAFF	TGTGCCAGCAGGCCGCATCAGGAGGGGGCTGAAGCTTTCTTT
NA	TRBV7-3	TRBJ2-1	TRBD2	CASSQTGLGGNEQFF	TGTGCCAGCAGCCAAACGGGACTAGGGGGCAATGAGCAGTTCTTC
NA	TRBV12-3/TRBV12-4	TRBJ2-5	NA	CASSPLGAGETQYF	TGTGCCAGCAGCCCACTAGGGGCCGGAGAGACCCAGTACTTC
NA	TRBV25-1	TRBJ1-6	NA	CASSWTFSSPLHF	TGTGCCAGCAGCTGGACATTTAGTTCACCCCTCCACTTT
NA	TRBV20-1	TRBJ2-5	TRBD1	CSASHPRDRGMQTQYF	TGCAGTGCTAGTCACCCTCGAGACAGGGGTATGCAGACCCAGTACTTC
NA	TRBV3-1	TRBJ2-4	NA	CASSQGVVVLNIQYF	TGTGCCAGCAGCCAGGGGGTTGTGGTTTTAAACATTCAGTACTTC
once	TRBV20-1	TRBJ2-2	TRBD2	CSARPTLTSGANTGELFF	TGCAGTGCTAGGCCTACATTGACTAGCGGGGCAAACACCGGGGAGCTGTTTTTT